Shown below are 24 T cell receptor beta chains from a single sample sequenced in a study of glioma-infiltrating T cells after dendritic cell vaccination. Profiling relied on immunoSEQ multiplex PCR, and the TCRdb table lists in-frame clones only, not all of them. There are about 100,000 clones in the sample; around 80% occur only once, and 5% to 7% lies in the top ten. Time point in this sample: after dendritic cell vaccination, including at tumor progression/relapse. Specimen: blood, collected after dendritic cell vaccination. These TCRs come from a human donor with glioblastoma.

The J gene is TRBJ2-7, the V gene TRBV28; a weak D match, TRBD1 (6 bases). Germline-derived CDR1 and CDR2 are MDHEN and SYDVKM. The CDR3 contains 15 residues. With 3 bases removed from V and 1 base from J, the gap between germline ends came to 13 bases. The CDR3 DNA reads as TGTGCCAGCAGTTTTGTACAGGGTTTATCCTACGAGCAGTACTTC. This translates into CASSFVQGLSYEQYF.

The chain uses TRBV9 and TRBJ2-3; D is possibly TRBD1 (6 bases). Trimming stripped 0 bases from V and 4 bases from J, with 15 bases between. Germline CDR1 is SGDLS and CDR2 is YYNGEE. CDR3 length: 16 amino acids. This CDR3 is CASSVGGHPGADTQYF. The CDR3 DNA is TGTGCCAGCAGCGTAGGGGGGCATCCAGGAGCAGATACGCAGTATTTT.

The chain joins TRBV28 to TRBJ2-4; 11 bases map to TRBD2. V was pared by 6 bases and J by 0 bases, with 10 bases of the junction left unmatched. This CDR3 contains 18 residues. The germline V gene has CDR1 MDHEN and CDR2 SYDVKM. The CDR3 region has the DNA TGTGCCAGCAGATCTCCGGGACTAGCGGCGACAGCCAAAAACATTCAGTACTTC. It is translated as CASRSPGLAATAKNIQYF.

The chain recombines TRBV2 with TRBJ2-7; 9 bases line up with TRBD2. The CDR3 runs 16 residues. Germline V gene lookup returns CDR1 SNHLY and CDR2 FYNNEI. V shed 3 bases and J 7 bases; nucleotides not matched to a gene: 13. In DNA, the CDR3 is TGTGCCAGCAGTGATTGGGTACTAGCGGGTGCGAGAGAGCAGTACTTC. Translating gives CASSDWVLAGAREQYF.

In its sample, this clone was seen a few times. This rearrangement joins TRBV19 to TRBJ1-5; TRBD1 might be the D (5 bases). Germline loops: CDR1 LNHDA, CDR2 SQIVND (reference sequence). This CDR3 spans 16 amino acids. The V and J ends lost 4 bases and 4 bases respectively, with 17 bases between them. The CDR3 DNA is TGTGCCAGTAGTACTGAGGGGCGGGGGGGGAATCAGCCCCAGCATTTT. Translation: CASSTEGRGGNQPQHF.

Here the CDR3 reads CASSQNTGQGAYSGYTF. Written as DNA, the CDR3 is TGCGCCAGCAGCCAAAACACGGGACAGGGGGCATATTCTGGCTACACCTTC. This chain links TRBV4-1 with TRBJ1-2, with 12 bases fitting TRBD1. This CDR3 is built from 17 residues. Germline V gene sequence: CDR1 MGHRA, CDR2 YSYEKL. Trimming at V came to 2 bases and at J to 7 bases, leaving 11 bases not matched to a gene.

This chain links TRBV30 with TRBJ1-3, with 9 bases fitting TRBD1. The CDR3 consists of 17 residues. Germline V gives CDR1 GTSNPN, CDR2 SVGIG (reference sequence). V lost 0 bases and J lost 4; bases outside the gene matches: 10. CDR3 DNA sequence: TGTGCCTGGAGTGTAAGACTCAACAGGGGGCGAGGAAACACCATATATTTT. Encoded protein: CAWSVRLNRGRGNTIYF.

The chain combines TRBV4-1 with TRBJ2-1, with D perhaps TRBD1 (6 bases). CDR3 size: 15 residues. The germline V and J ends were trimmed by 5 bases and 3 bases, with 14 bases remaining between them. Germline CDR1 is MGHRA and CDR2 is YSYEKL. For the CDR3, the DNA is TGCGCCAGCAGCATCATCAGGGGCAGCTACAATGAGCAGTTCTTC. Residues: CASSIIRGSYNEQFF.

The chain joins TRBV28 to TRBJ2-2; tentative D call: TRBD1 (6 bases). The CDR3 runs 13 residues. The V end was cut by 7 bases, the J end by 4 bases, with 10 bases between. Germline V gene sequence: CDR1 MDHEN, CDR2 SYDVKM. The CDR3 region is CASTEGGTGELFF. In DNA, the CDR3 is TGTGCCAGCACCGAAGGGGGCACCGGGGAGCTGTTTTTT. Complete variable domain (other parts from reference TRBV28 and TRBJ2-2): DVKVTQSSRYLVKRTGEKVFLECVQDMDHENMFWYRQDPGLGLRLIYFSYDVKMKEKGDIPEGYSVSREKKERFSLILESASTNQTSMYLCASTEGGTGELFFGEGSRLTVL.

This chain joins TRBV5-1 and TRBJ1-1; 7 nucleotides agree with TRBD1. Trimming at V came to 6 bases and at J to 3 bases, leaving 5 bases not matched to a gene. Per the germline V gene, CDR1 is SGHRS and CDR2 is YFSETQ. The CDR3 spans 13 residues. The CDR3 spells CASTGTADTEAFF. DNA for the CDR3: TGCGCCAGCACCGGGACAGCGGACACTGAAGCTTTCTTT.

CDR3 DNA sequence: TGTGCCAGCAGCCGGGACTACCACACAGATACGCAGTATTTT. This translates into CASSRDYHTDTQYF. The chain recombines TRBV9 with TRBJ2-3, with TRBD2 matching 7 bases. V gave up 4 bases and J gave up 2 bases; unmatched junction bases: 4. The germline V gene has CDR1 SGDLS and CDR2 YYNGEE. CDR3 length equals 14 residues.

This clone occurred many times. CDR3 nucleotide sequence: TGTGCCAGCAGCCCGGGATTTTATAATGAAAAACTGTTTTTT. Amino acids: CASSPGFYNEKLFF. The chain is built from TRBV11-2 and TRBJ1-4; unclear D gene. V dropped 5 bases and J dropped 4 bases, with 11 bases sitting between them. Germline-derived CDR1 and CDR2 are SGHAT and FQNNGV. This CDR3 has 14 amino acids.

The rearrangement joins TRBV5-1 to TRBJ2-4, with D possibly TRBD1 on 5 matching bases. Germline V CDR1 and CDR2: SGHRS, YFSETQ. This CDR3 spans 13 amino acids. V was clipped by 0 bases and J by 13 bases, with 14 bases between them. This CDR3 reads CASSLAQGSQQYF. In DNA, the CDR3 is TGCGCCAGCAGCTTGGCCCAGGGTAGTCAACAGTACTTC.

This chain uses TRBV7-3 with TRBJ2-3; 7 bases are shared with TRBD1. This CDR3 has 14 residues. V lost 4 bases and J lost 4; bases outside the gene matches: 5. Germline CDR1 SGHTA, CDR2 FQGTGA. CDR3 loop: CASSSSTGPDTQYF. The CDR3 nucleotides read TGTGCCAGCAGCTCCTCGACAGGGCCAGATACGCAGTATTTT.

The V gene is TRBV5-4, the J gene TRBJ1-2; the D gene is possibly TRBD1 (5 bases). Germline-derived CDR1 and CDR2 are SGHNT and YYREEE (reference sequence). Trimming cost V 0 bases and J 7 bases, with 13 bases left between them. The CDR3 has 14 amino acids. CDR3 region: CASSLAYRGAGYTF. Written as DNA, the CDR3 is TGTGCCAGCAGCTTGGCTTATAGGGGCGCTGGCTACACCTTC.

This chain links TRBV20-1 with TRBJ1-1, with D possibly matching TRBD1 (5 bases). V was shortened by 7 bases and J by 7 bases, with 10 bases between the two germline ends. CDR3 length equals 10 residues. Germline V lookup: CDR1 DFQATT, CDR2 SNEGSKA (reference sequence). CDR3 residues: CSGKGFEAFF. The CDR3 nucleotides are TGCAGTGGAAAGGGGTTTGAAGCTTTCTTT.

This chain joins TRBV7-9 and TRBJ2-5; the match to TRBD1 covers 11 bases. Trimming cost V 5 bases and J 4 bases; bases outside gene matches: 3. Germline lookup yields CDR1 SEHNR and CDR2 FQNEAQ (reference sequence). This CDR3 region has 14 residues. CDR3 bases: TGTGCCAGCAGCCGGGACAGGGGGTTAGAGACCCAGTACTTC. It codes for CASSRDRGLETQYF.

V and J are TRBV27 and TRBJ1-4; D gene uncertain. CDR3 length: 15 residues. Germline CDR1 MNHEY, CDR2 SMNVEV (reference sequence). The V end was cut by 8 bases, the J end by 7 bases, with 20 bases between. CDR3 residues: CASGSRRGAIEKLFF. The CDR3 DNA sequence: TGTGCCAGCGGCTCTCGACGCGGAGCGATTGAAAAACTGTTTTTT.

The V gene is TRBV6-1, the J gene TRBJ2-2; tentatively, D is TRBD1 (5 bases). The CDR3 runs 15 residues. Germline lookup yields CDR1 MNHNS and CDR2 SASEGT. V dropped 2 bases and J dropped 4 bases, with 11 bases sitting between them. The CDR3 reads CASSEPRDGTGELFF. The CDR3 DNA is TGTGCCAGCAGTGAACCCAGGGATGGCACCGGGGAGCTGTTTTTT.

V is TRBV28 and J is TRBJ1-1; D gene ambiguous. Trimming left V 1 base short and J 0 bases short, with 9 bases between. Germline V lookup: CDR1 MDHEN, CDR2 SYDVKM. CDR3 size: 15 residues. The CDR3 DNA is TGTGCCAGCAGTTTATCCGGCAGGATGAACACTGAAGCTTTCTTT. This gives the protein CASSLSGRMNTEAFF.

This chain uses TRBV7-9 with TRBJ1-1; 7 bases align to TRBD1. CDR1 is SEHNR and CDR2 is FQNEAQ in the germline V gene (reference sequence). Unmatched junction bases numbered 5, after V lost 2 bases and J lost 8 bases. CDR3 size: 13 residues. CDR3 sequence reads: CASSLITGQEAFF. CDR3 DNA: TGTGCCAGCAGCTTAATAACGGGACAGGAAGCTTTCTTT. Together with reference TRBV7-9 and TRBJ1-1, the CDR3 gives the full variable domain: DTGVSQNPRHKITKRGQNVTFRCDPISEHNRLYWYRQTLGQGPEFLTYFQNEAQLEKSRLLSDRFSAERPKGSFSTLEIQRTEQGDSAMYLCASSLITGQEAFFGQGTRLTVV.

The rearrangement links TRBV6-5 to TRBJ2-7, with TRBD1 matching over 8 bases. Germline assignment: CDR1 MNHEY and CDR2 SVGAGI. Trimming at V came to 6 bases and at J to 2 bases, leaving 6 bases not matched to a gene. This CDR3 has 14 amino acids. In DNA form, the CDR3 reads TGTGCCAGCAGGGACCCAGGGGGCACCTACGAGCAGTACTTC. Translated: CASRDPGGTYEQYF.

The chain links TRBV18 to TRBJ2-7; 7 bases are shared with TRBD1. The CDR3 length is 15 residues. J gave up 3 bases and V 5 bases, and 10 bases lay outside the gene matches. Germline V lookup: CDR1 KGHSH, CDR2 LQKENI. The CDR3 region is CASSARQGPIYEQYF. The CDR3 DNA reads TGTGCCAGCTCAGCCAGACAGGGACCCATCTACGAGCAGTACTTC.

The chain recombines TRBV5-1 with TRBJ1-2; 8 bases map to TRBD1. Losses at the gene ends were 5 bases for V and 3 bases for J; bases not matched to a gene: 9. The CDR3 is made up of 15 amino acids. From germline, CDR1 is SGHRS and CDR2 YFSETQ. The CDR3 DNA reads as TGCGCCAGCAGGATGCCTGGACAGGGACACTATGGCTACACCTTC. Encoded protein: CASRMPGQGHYGYTF.